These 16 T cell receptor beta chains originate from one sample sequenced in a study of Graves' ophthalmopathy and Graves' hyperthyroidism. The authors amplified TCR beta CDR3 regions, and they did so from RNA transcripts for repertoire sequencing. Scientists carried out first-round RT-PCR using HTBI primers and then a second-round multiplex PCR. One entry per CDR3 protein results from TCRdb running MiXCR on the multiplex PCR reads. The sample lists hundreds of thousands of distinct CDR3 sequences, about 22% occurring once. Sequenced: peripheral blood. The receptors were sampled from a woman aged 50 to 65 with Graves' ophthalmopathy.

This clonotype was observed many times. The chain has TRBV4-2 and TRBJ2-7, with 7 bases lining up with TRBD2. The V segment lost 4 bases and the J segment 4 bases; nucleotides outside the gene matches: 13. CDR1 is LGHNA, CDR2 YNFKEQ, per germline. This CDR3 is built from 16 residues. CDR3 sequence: CASSRSSSPGGYEQYF. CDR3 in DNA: TGTGCCAGCAGCCGGTCTAGCTCCCCGGGAGGTTACGAGCAGTACTTC.

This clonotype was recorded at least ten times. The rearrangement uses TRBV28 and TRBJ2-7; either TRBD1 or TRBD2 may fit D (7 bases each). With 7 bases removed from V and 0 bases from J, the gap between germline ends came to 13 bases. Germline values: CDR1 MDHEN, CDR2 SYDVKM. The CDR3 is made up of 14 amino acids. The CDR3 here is CASIGEGASYEQYF. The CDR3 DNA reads TGTGCCAGCATAGGGGAGGGGGCCTCCTACGAGCAGTACTTC.

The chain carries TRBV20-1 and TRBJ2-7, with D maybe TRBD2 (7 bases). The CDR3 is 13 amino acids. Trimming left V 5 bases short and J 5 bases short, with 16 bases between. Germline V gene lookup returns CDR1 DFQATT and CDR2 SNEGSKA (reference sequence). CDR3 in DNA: TGCAGTGCTCCCCGGGGGGCGTTCAACGAGCAGTACTTC. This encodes CSAPRGAFNEQYF.

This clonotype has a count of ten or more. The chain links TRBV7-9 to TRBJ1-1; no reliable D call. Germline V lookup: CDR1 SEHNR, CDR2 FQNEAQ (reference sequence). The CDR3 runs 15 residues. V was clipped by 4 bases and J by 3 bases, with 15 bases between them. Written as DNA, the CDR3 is TGTGCCAGCAGCTCGGTCCGGGGAGGACACACTGAAGCTTTCTTT. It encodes CASSSVRGGHTEAFF.

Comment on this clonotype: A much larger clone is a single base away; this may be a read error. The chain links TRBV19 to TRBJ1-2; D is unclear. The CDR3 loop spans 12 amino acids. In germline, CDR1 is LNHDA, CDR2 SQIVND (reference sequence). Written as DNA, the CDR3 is TGTGCCAGTAGTATGATGGACTATGGCCACACCTTC. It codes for CASSMMDYGHTF.

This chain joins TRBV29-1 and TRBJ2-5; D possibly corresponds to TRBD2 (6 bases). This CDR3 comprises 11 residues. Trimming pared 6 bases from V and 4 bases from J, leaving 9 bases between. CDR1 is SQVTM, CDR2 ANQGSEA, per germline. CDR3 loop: CSVNGGETQYF. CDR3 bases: TGCAGCGTCAACGGGGGAGAGACCCAGTACTTC.

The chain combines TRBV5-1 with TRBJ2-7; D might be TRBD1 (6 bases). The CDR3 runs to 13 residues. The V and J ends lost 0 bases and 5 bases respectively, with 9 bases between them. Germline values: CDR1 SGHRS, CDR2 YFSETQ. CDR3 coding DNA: TGCGCCAGCAGCTTGGTACAGGGTCACGAGCAGTACTTC. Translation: CASSLVQGHEQYF.

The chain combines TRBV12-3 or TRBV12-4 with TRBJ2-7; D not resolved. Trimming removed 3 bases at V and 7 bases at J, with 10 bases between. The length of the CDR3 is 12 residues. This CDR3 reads CASSLSVWEQYF. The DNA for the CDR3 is TGTGCCAGCAGTTTGTCCGTGTGGGAGCAGTACTTC.

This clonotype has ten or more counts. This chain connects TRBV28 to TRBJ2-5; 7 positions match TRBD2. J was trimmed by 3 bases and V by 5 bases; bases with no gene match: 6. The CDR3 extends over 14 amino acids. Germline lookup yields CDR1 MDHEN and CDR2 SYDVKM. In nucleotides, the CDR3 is TGTGCCAGCAGTCCCGGTGGGGGGGAAGAGACCCAGTACTTC. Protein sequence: CASSPGGGEETQYF.

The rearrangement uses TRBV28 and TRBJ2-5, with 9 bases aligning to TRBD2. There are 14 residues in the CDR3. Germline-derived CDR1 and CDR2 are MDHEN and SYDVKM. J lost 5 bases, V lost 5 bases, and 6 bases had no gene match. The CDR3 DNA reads TGTGCCAGCAGTGAAGCGGGAGGTCGGGAGACCCAGTACTTC. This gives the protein CASSEAGGRETQYF.

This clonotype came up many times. This CDR3 reads CAWGGDSKETQYF. DNA of the CDR3: TGTGCCTGGGGCGGGGACAGTAAAGAGACCCAGTACTTC. This rearrangement joins TRBV30 to TRBJ2-5; a possible D gene is TRBD1 (7 bases). The CDR3 covers 13 residues. CDR1 is GTSNPN, CDR2 SVGIG, per germline (reference sequence). V was shortened by 5 bases and J by 3 bases, with 13 bases between the two germline ends.

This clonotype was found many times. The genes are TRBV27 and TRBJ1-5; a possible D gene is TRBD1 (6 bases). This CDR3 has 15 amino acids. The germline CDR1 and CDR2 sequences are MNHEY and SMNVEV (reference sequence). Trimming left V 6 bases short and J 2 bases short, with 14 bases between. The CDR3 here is CASRIQGYGNQPQHF. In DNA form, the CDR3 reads TGTGCCAGCAGAATTCAGGGGTACGGCAATCAGCCCCAGCATTTT.

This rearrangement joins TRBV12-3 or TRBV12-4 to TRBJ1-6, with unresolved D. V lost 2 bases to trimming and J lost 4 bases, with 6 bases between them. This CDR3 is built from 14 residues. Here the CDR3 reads CASSLPGYNSPLHF. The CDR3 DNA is TGTGCCAGCAGTTTACCAGGTTATAATTCACCCCTCCACTTT.

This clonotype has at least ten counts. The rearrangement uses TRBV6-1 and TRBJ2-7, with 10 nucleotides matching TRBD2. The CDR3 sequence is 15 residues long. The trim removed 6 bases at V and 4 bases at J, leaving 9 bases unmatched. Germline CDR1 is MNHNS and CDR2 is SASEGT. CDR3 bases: TGTGCCAGCAGGCAAGGGCTAGCGGGGGCTTACGAGCAGTACTTC. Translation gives CASRQGLAGAYEQYF.

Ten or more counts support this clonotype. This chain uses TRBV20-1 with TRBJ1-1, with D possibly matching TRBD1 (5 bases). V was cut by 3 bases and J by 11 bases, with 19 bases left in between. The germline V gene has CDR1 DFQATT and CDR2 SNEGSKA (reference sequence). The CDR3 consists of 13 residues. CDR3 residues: CSASNRNVFAAFF. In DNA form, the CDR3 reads TGCAGTGCTAGTAACAGGAATGTCTTTGCGGCTTTCTTT.

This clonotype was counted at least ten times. The CDR3: CSARRQGDSPLHF. In nucleotides, the CDR3 is TGCAGTGCTAGGCGTCAGGGGGATTCACCCCTCCACTTT. The chain is built from TRBV20-1 and TRBJ1-6; 7 bases are a match to TRBD1. The CDR3 loop spans 13 amino acids. The V segment lost 3 bases and the J segment 8 bases; nucleotides outside the gene matches: 4. Germline CDR1 is DFQATT and CDR2 is SNEGSKA (reference sequence).